The 6 T cell receptor beta chains listed next were all sequenced from one sample in a study of shared clonotypes between healthy human individuals. This table comes from immunoSEQ multiplex PCR, and its TCRdb copy is limited to in-frame clones, with some not included. The table records 550,000 to 600,000 clones, around 78% of them present only once. Material for sequencing was PBMCs. All receptors derive from a woman in her thirties or forties in good health. Some clones in this sample may be carry-over from other donors' samples.

This clone was observed once. The genes are TRBV2 and TRBJ2-7; D remains ambiguous. From germline, CDR1 is SNHLY and CDR2 FYNNEI. The ends were cut back, 8 bases at V and 4 bases at J, with 9 bases in the middle. The CDR3 is made up of 11 amino acids. CDR3 loop: CASEKWYEQYF. Written as DNA, the CDR3 is TGTGCCAGCGAAAAGTGGTACGAGCAGTACTTC.

This chain joins TRBV2 and TRBJ1-1; TRBD1 is a possible D gene (5 bases). Trimming took 2 bases from V and 4 from J, leaving 17 bases between them. Germline V lookup: CDR1 SNHLY, CDR2 FYNNEI. The CDR3 totals 16 residues. Here the CDR3 reads CASSETLGGRGTEAFF. CDR3 DNA sequence: TGTGCCAGCAGTGAAACTCTGGGGGGGAGGGGCACTGAAGCTTTCTTT. Together with reference TRBV2 and TRBJ1-1, the CDR3 gives the full variable domain: EPEVTQTPSHQVTQMGQEVILRCVPISNHLYFYWYRQILGQKVEFLVSFYNNEISEKSEIFDDQFSVERPDGSNFTLKIRSTKLEDSAMYFCASSETLGGRGTEAFFGQGTRLTVV.

The chain recombines TRBV2 with TRBJ2-5; D might be TRBD2 (7 bases). Germline lookup yields CDR1 SNHLY and CDR2 FYNNEI. Trimming stripped 6 bases from V and 4 bases from J, with 15 bases between. The CDR3 runs 14 residues. The DNA of the CDR3 is TGTGCCAGCAGAATTCCAGGGGAGGGAGAGACCCAGTACTTC. It specifies CASRIPGEGETQYF.

The rearrangement joins TRBV7-8 to TRBJ2-5, with 8 bases lining up with TRBD1. J was trimmed by 4 bases and V by 5 bases; bases with no gene match: 6. The CDR3 spans 14 residues. Germline V gene sequence: CDR1 SGHVS, CDR2 FQNEAQ. CDR3 nucleotide sequence: TGTGCCAGCAGCGCCCGGACAGGGCTAGAGACCCAGTACTTC. It codes for CASSARTGLETQYF.

The gene calls are TRBV5-1 and TRBJ1-1; D gene ambiguous. V lost 0 bases to trimming and J lost 1 base, with 7 bases between them. This CDR3 spans 14 amino acids. Germline CDR1 is SGHRS and CDR2 is YFSETQ. CDR3 nucleotide sequence: TGCGCCAGCAGCTTGGTCGCGAGGAACACTGAAGCTTTCTTT. This gives the protein CASSLVARNTEAFF.

The V gene is TRBV14, the J gene TRBJ2-3, with D perhaps matching TRBD2 (5 bases). Germline values: CDR1 SGHDN, CDR2 FVKESK. V was pared by 4 bases and J by 11 bases, with 13 bases between. This CDR3 region has 12 residues. CDR3 sequence: CASSPSRLVQYF. CDR3 nucleotide sequence: TGTGCCAGCAGCCCTAGCAGGTTGGTGCAGTATTTT.